The clone carrying this TCR beta chain was observed a few times. The antigen remains unidentified. The record originates from a study of immune evolution from preneoplasia to lung adenocarcinoma. Study results and limitations: T cell clonality was higher in KRAS-mutant than EGFR-mutant or wild-type nodules.

Premalignant or tumor cells were enriched by macro-dissection after pathologic assessment. Unmatched junction bases numbered 6, after V lost 2 bases and J lost 7 bases. The CDR3 consists of 14 residues. Germline V lookup: CDR1 SEHNR, CDR2 FQNEAQ (reference sequence). Here immunoSEQ multiplex PCR was the method, and the copy in TCRdb shows in-frame clones only, minus some. The table includes roughly 8,100 clones, 74% detected once. The V call is TRBV7-9, the J call TRBJ1-2, with TRBD1 identical over 8 bases. Sample: FFPE atypical adenomatous hyperplasia tissue from the lung. Subset meaning: atypical adenomatous hyperplasia (AAH), lung preneoplasia. This sequence was found in a donor aged 70 or older with lung adenocarcinoma. Some clones in this sample may be carry-over from other donors' samples. The CDR3 sequence: CASSLTQGAGGYTF. The CDR3 DNA is TGTGCCAGCAGCTTAACGCAGGGGGCTGGTGGCTACACCTTC.